A selection of T cell receptor beta chains follows, all from one sample in a study of T-cell memory formation after mild COVID-19. From the 5' RACE reads, TCRdb called clonotypes with MiXCR, one entry per CDR3 protein. This table has some 440,000 distinct CDR3 sequences, roughly 25% appearing once. Specimen: PBMCs or a T cell subset sorted from them (not recorded which). The source of these receptors is an adult woman who had mild COVID-19 (a few samples of this study predate the infection). Cell type and time point are not known. CDR3s include the opening cysteine and the closing phenylalanine or tryptophan. Clone size, where shown, is once, few, many, or a class for clones that have expanded.

CDR3aa	abundance	v_gene	j_gene
CASIPARGVFTEAFF	many	TRBV6-5	TRBJ1-1
CASSIQGQHYGYTF	-	TRBV19	TRBJ1-2
CASSLAAQTNTEAFF	few	TRBV7-2	TRBJ1-1
CAWRGGERVVNTEAFF	few	TRBV30	TRBJ1-1
CASRGPALQMNTEAFF	few	TRBV5-5	TRBJ1-1
CASSLTANRGYTF	many	TRBV27	TRBJ1-2
CASSYVAAYEQYF	few	TRBV6-5	TRBJ2-7
CSVEGGRHLSTDTQYF	-	TRBV29-1	TRBJ2-3
CASSLVASGRALDEQFF	-	TRBV5-1	TRBJ2-1
CASSIQGRVMNTEAFF	few	TRBV7-8	TRBJ1-1
CASSQDGGGYGYTF	-	TRBV4-1	TRBJ1-2
CASSPHLAMWNF	few	TRBV27	TRBJ2-7
CASTKGQGNSPLHF	few	TRBV12-3/TRBV12-4	TRBJ1-6
CASSLPRGEQYF	-	TRBV4-1	TRBJ2-7
CASSFTAVAGANEQFF	-	TRBV7-2	TRBJ2-1
CSARVSGYNSPLHF	many	TRBV20-1	TRBJ1-6
CASKSGDTDTQYF	few	TRBV6-5	TRBJ2-3
CASSLGFVDTQYF	-	TRBV12-3/TRBV12-4	TRBJ2-3
CASSLRGMAYEQYF	-	TRBV11-2	TRBJ2-7
CASTRRTGEVNEQFF	-	TRBV7-6	TRBJ2-1
CASSWAGQGNYGYTF	-	TRBV12-3/TRBV12-4	TRBJ1-2
CATSVEGAVQYF	-	TRBV24-1	TRBJ2-5
CASSPLRSSYNEQFF	once	TRBV6-5	TRBJ2-1
CATSNPGTGKEETQYF	few	TRBV24-1	TRBJ2-5
CSVGQGSSYEQYF	-	TRBV29-1	TRBJ2-7
CASSPLTSSGPDTQYF	few	TRBV12-3/TRBV12-4	TRBJ2-3
CASSPTGRVMNTEAFF	few	TRBV4-3	TRBJ1-1
CASGEGHLTFNYGYTF	-	TRBV6-1	TRBJ1-2
CASSQTGWVGSDGYTF	few	TRBV27	TRBJ1-2
CASSATGASDEQYF	few	TRBV7-6	TRBJ2-7
CASSLEGSSDTQYF	few	TRBV5-1	TRBJ2-3
CASSLKQTGVYEQYF	-	TRBV5-1	TRBJ2-7
CASSLGAGNRELFF	medium-sized	TRBV7-2	TRBJ2-2
CASSLSGFGELFF	few	TRBV13	TRBJ2-2
CASRIWADYGYTF	-	TRBV28	TRBJ1-2